This T cell receptor (beta chain) appears in the sequencing data of a study of tumor-infiltrating lymphocytes in primary liver carcinoma. Unsorted bulk tissue, about 19-31 mg of it, served as the source for co-extraction of RNA and DNA. The authors made TCR beta cDNA from 500 to 600 ng total RNA with a constant-region primer. ARM-PCR, slightly modified, supplied the TCR beta libraries through three nested multiplex PCR rounds. Forward primers for TRBV1-TRBV30 and a C-beta reverse primer served the first two PCR rounds, at around 11 cycles each. TCRdb independently ran MiXCR on the multiplex PCR reads; one entry per CDR3 protein. The table includes 70,000 to 75,000 distinct CDR3 sequences, about 70% detected once. The germline V gene has CDR1 WSHSY and CDR2 SAAADI. The CDR3 extends over 15 amino acids. V was clipped by 8 bases and J by 9 bases; unmatched bases: 16.

The sequence derives from a man in his forties or fifties with primary liver carcinoma and hepatitis B virus infection. The rearrangement links TRBV10-2 to TRBJ2-1, with 7 bases aligning to TRBD1. The sequenced material came from liver tumor tissue from sampling region 4. The sample's subset: tumor region T4, right-lateral pole. The CDR3 spells CASYKGADCPREQFF. Here the CDR3 DNA reads TGCGCCAGCTACAAGGGGGCAGATTGCCCCCGTGAGCAGTTCTTC.